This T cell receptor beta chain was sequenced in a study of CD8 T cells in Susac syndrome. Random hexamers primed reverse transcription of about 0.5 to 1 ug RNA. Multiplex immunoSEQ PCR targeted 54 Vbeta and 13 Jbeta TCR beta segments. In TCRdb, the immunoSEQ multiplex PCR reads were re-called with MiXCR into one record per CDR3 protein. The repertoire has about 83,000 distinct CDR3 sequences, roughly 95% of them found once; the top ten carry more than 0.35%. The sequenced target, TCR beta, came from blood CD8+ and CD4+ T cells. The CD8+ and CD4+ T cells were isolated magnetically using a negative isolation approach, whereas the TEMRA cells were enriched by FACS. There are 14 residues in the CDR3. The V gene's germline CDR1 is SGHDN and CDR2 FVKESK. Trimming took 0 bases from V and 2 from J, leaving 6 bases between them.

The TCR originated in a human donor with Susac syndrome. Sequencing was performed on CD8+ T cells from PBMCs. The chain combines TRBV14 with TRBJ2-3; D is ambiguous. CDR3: CASSQDPPTDTQYF. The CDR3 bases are TGTGCCAGCAGCCAAGATCCACCCACAGATACGCAGTATTTT.